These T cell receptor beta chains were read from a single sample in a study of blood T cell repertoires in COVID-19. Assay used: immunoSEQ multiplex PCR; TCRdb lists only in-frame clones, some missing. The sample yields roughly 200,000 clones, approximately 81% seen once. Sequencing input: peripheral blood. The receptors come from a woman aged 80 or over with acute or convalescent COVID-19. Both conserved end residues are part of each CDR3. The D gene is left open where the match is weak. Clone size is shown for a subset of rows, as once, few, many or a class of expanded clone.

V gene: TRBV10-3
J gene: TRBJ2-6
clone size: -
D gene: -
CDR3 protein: CAISESGGANVLTF
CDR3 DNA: TGTGCCATCAGTGAGTCTGGCGGGGCCAACGTCCTGACTTTC

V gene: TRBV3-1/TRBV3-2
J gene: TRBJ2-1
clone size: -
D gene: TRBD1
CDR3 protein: CASSQVRAGQGLGEQFF
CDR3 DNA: TGTGCCAGCAGCCAAGTGAGAGCGGGACAGGGTCTAGGTGAGCAGTTCTTC

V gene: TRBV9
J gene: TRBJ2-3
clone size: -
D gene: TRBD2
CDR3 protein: CASSVTSGYSTDTQYF
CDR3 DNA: TGTGCCAGCAGCGTGACTAGCGGATACAGCACAGATACGCAGTATTTT

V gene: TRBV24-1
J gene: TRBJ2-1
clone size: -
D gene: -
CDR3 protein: CATSDGPGGNEQFF
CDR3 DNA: TGTGCCACCAGTGATGGACCTGGAGGCAATGAGCAGTTCTTC

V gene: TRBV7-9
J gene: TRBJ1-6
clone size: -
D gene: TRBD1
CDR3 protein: CASSWTGADSPLHF
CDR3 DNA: TGTGCCAGCAGCTGGACAGGGGCCGATTCACCCCTCCACTTT

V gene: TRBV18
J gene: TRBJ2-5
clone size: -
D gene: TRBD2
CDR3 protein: CASSIGTSGSPVQETQYF
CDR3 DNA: TGTGCCAGCTCGATCGGGACTAGCGGGAGCCCGGTGCAAGAGACCCAGTACTTC

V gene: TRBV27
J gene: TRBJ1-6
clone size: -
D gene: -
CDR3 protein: CASSLTGPATRSYNSPLHF
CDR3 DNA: TGTGCCAGCAGTTTAACAGGGCCCGCGACAAGGTCCTATAATTCACCCCTCCACTTT

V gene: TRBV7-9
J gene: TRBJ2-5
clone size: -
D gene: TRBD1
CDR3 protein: CASRINQGEETQYF
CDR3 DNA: TGTGCCAGCAGGATAAATCAGGGGGAAGAGACCCAGTACTTC

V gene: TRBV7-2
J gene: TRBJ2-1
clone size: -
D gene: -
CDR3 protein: CASSLAGVGDNEQFF
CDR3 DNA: TGTGCCAGCAGCTTAGCGGGAGTTGGGGACAATGAGCAGTTCTTC

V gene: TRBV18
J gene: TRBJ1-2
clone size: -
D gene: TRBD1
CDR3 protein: CASSQAPGGESGYTF
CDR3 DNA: TGTGCCAGCTCACAAGCTCCAGGGGGCGAGTCCGGCTACACCTTC

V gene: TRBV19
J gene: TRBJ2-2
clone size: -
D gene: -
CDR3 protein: CASRPTRGTGELFF
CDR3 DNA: TGTGCCAGTAGACCCACCCGGGGGACCGGGGAGCTGTTTTTT

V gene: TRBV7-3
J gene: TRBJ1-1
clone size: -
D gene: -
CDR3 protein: CASSLMGFRLDTEAFF
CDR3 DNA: TGTGCCAGCAGCTTAATGGGCTTCCGGCTGGACACTGAAGCTTTCTTT

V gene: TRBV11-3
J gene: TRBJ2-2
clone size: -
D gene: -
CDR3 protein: CASSFRGAAGELFF
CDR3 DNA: TGTGCCAGCAGCTTTCGGGGGGCGGCCGGGGAGCTGTTTTTT

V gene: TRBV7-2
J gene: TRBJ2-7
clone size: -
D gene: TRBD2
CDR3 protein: CASSTYPAGGEQYF
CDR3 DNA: TGTGCCAGCAGCACCTATCCAGCGGGAGGGGAGCAGTACTTC

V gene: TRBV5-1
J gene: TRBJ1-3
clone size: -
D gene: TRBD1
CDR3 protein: CASSLSKGTVGNTIYF
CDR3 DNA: TGCGCCAGCAGCTTGTCTAAAGGGACAGTCGGAAACACCATATATTTT

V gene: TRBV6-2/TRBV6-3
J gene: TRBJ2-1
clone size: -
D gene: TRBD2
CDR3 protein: CASSKITSASEQFF
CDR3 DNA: TGTGCCAGCAGTAAGATAACTAGCGCCAGTGAGCAGTTCTTC

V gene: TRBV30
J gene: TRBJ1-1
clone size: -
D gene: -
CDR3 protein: CAWSVLGGGANTEAFF
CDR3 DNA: TGTGCCTGGAGTGTTCTGGGTGGGGGGGCTAACACTGAAGCTTTCTTT

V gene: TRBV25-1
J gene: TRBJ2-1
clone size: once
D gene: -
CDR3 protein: CASSAIVRPGVNEQFF
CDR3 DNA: TGTGCCAGCAGTGCTATCGTCCGGCCAGGGGTGAATGAGCAGTTCTTC

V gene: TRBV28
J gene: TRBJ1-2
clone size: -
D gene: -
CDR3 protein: CASSLLSLNNYGYTF
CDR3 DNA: TGTGCCAGCAGTTTATTAAGCCTTAACAACTATGGCTACACCTTC

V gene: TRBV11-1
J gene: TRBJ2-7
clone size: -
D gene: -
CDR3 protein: CASSRGPGASSYEQYF
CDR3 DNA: TGTGCCAGCAGCCGAGGCCCAGGGGCGAGCTCCTACGAGCAGTACTTC

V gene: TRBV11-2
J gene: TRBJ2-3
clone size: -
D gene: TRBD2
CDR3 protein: CASSLGTSKADTQYF
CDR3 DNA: TGTGCCAGCAGCCTTGGGACTAGCAAGGCAGATACGCAGTATTTT

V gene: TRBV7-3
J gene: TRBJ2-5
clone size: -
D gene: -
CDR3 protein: CASAGGSGETQYF
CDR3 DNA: TGTGCCAGCGCGGGCGGCTCGGGAGAGACCCAGTACTTC

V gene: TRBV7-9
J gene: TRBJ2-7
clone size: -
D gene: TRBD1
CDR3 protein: CASSNPGTGKHF
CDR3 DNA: TGTGCCAGCAGCAACCCCGGGACAGGGAAGCACTTC

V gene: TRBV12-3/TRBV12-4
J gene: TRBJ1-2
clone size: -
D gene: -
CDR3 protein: CASSPLRDYGYTF
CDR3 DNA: TGTGCCAGCAGCCCCTTGAGGGATTATGGCTACACCTTC

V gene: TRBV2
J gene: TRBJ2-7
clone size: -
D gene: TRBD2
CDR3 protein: CASSEGTSGIYSYEQYF
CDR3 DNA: TGTGCCAGCAGTGAAGGGACTAGCGGGATATACTCCTACGAGCAGTACTTC

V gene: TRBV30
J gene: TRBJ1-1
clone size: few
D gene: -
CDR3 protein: CAWCRWAGKFVNTEAFF
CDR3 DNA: TGTGCCTGGTGTCGATGGGCAGGGAAATTTGTGAACACTGAAGCTTTCTTT

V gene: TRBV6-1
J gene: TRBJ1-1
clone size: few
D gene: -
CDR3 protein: CASSEPGWNTEAFF
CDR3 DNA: TGTGCCAGCAGTGAACCGGGTTGGAACACTGAAGCTTTCTTT

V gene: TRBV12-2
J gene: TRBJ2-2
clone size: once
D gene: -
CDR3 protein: CASRLASRTGLSPFF
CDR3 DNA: TGTGCAAGTCGCTTAGCTTCAAGGACAGGCCTTTCTCCGTTTTTT

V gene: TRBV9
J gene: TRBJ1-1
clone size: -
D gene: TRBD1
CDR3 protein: CASSLLDRGVNTEAFF
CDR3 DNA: TGTGCCAGCAGCCTACTGGACAGGGGCGTGAACACTGAAGCTTTCTTT

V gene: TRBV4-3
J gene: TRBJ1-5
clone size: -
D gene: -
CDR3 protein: CASSQDSRVDQPQHF
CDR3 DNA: TGCGCCAGCAGCCAAGATTCCAGGGTGGATCAGCCCCAGCATTTT

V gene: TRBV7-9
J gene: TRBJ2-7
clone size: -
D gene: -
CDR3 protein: CASSFESYEQYF
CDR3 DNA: TGTGCCAGCAGCTTTGAGTCCTACGAGCAGTACTTC

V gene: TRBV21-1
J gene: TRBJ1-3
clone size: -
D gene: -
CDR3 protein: CASTQNSYSGNTIYF
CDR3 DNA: TGTGCCAGCACGCAAAACAGTTACTCTGGAAACACCATATATTTT

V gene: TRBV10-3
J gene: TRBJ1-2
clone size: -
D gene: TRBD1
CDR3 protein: CAMRDRGIGYTF
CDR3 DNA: TGTGCCATGCGGGACAGGGGGATCGGCTACACCTTC

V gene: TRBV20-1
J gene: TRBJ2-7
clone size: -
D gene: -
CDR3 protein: CSASPADFYEQYF
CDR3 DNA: TGCAGTGCAAGTCCAGCGGACTTCTACGAGCAGTACTTC

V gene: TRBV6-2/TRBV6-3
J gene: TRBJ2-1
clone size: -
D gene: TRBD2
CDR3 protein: CASSYAGLAGGYHEQFF
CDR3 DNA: TGTGCCAGCAGTTACGCGGGACTAGCGGGAGGGTACCATGAGCAGTTCTTC

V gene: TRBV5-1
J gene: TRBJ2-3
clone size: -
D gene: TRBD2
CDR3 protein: CASSSGTSGSNTDTQYF
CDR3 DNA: TGCGCCAGCAGCAGTGGGACTAGCGGGAGTAACACAGATACGCAGTATTTT

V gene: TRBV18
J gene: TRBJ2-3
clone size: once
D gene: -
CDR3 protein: CASSPGLHTDTQYF
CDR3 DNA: TGTGCCAGCTCACCAGGACTTCACACAGATACGCAGTATTTT

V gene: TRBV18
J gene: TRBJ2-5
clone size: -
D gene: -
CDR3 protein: CASSPISDNQETQYF
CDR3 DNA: TGTGCCAGCTCACCTATTTCGGACAACCAAGAGACCCAGTACTTC

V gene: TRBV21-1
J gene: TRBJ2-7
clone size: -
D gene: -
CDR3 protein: CASSKLGLVNEQYF
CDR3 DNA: TGTGCCAGCAGCAAATTGGGACTAGTAAACGAGCAGTACTTC

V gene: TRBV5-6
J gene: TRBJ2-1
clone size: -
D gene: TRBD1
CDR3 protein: CASSSEYRGTYNEQFF
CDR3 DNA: TGTGCCAGCAGCTCCGAATACAGGGGTACCTACAATGAGCAGTTCTTC

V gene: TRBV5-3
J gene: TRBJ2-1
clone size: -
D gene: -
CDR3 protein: CARSGLYNEQFF
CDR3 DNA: TGTGCCAGAAGCGGACTATACAATGAGCAGTTCTTC

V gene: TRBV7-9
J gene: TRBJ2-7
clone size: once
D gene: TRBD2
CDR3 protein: CASSPGTSGRYEQYF
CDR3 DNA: TGTGCCAGCAGCCCCGGGACTAGCGGGAGATACGAGCAGTACTTC

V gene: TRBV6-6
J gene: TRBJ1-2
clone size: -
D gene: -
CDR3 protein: CASRITGTSYGYTF
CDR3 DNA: TGTGCCAGCCGCATAACCGGGACATCCTATGGCTACACCTTC

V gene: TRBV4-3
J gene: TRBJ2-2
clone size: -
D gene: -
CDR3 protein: CASSRLGLASKIYTGELFF
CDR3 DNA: TGCGCCAGCAGCCGACTCGGTTTGGCGTCAAAGATTTACACCGGGGAGCTGTTTTTT

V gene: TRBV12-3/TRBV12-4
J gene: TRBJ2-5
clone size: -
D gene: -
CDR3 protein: CASSFQGQTQYF
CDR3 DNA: TGTGCCAGCAGTTTTCAGGGTCAGACCCAGTACTTC

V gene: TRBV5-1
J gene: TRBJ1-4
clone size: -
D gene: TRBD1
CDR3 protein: CASSSRGGATNEKLFF
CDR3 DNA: TGCGCCAGCAGCTCCCGAGGGGGCGCAACTAATGAAAAACTGTTTTTT

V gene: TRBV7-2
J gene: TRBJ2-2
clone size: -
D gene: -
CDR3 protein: CASSVNSYTGELFF
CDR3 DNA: TGTGCCAGCAGCGTTAACAGCTACACCGGGGAGCTGTTTTTT

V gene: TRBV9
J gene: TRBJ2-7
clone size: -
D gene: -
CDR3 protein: CASSVAVNSYEQYF
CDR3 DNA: TGTGCCAGCAGCGTAGCGGTCAACTCCTACGAGCAGTACTTC

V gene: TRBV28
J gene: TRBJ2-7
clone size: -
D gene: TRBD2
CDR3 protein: CASSLSGGYEQYF
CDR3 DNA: TGTGCCAGCAGCCTTAGCGGGGGCTACGAGCAGTACTTC

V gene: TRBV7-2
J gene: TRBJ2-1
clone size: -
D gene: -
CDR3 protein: CASSFLPLASGLNEQFF
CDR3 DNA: TGTGCCAGCAGCTTCCTTCCACTAGCAAGCGGTCTCAATGAGCAGTTCTTC

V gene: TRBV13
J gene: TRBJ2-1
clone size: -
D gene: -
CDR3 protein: CASSFPLRGSSYNEQFF
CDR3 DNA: TGTGCCAGCAGCTTCCCCCTACGGGGGAGCTCCTACAATGAGCAGTTCTTC

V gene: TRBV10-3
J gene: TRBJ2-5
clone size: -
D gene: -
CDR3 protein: CAISESSEIETQYF
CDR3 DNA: TGTGCCATCAGTGAGTCTTCTGAGATAGAGACCCAGTACTTC

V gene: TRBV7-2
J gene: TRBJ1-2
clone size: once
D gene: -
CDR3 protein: CASSHYNMGSEGYTF
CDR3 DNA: TGTGCCAGCAGCCATTACAACATGGGCTCTGAGGGCTACACCTTC

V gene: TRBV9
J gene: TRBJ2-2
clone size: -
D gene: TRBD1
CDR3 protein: CASSALGQLYTGELFF
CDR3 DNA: TGTGCCAGCAGCGCTTTGGGACAGCTATACACCGGGGAGCTGTTTTTT